The clone carrying this TCR beta chain appeared once. The sample is drawn from a study of blood T cell repertoires in COVID-19. Turning to the study itself: Donors in the United States, Italy and Spain gave samples during acute or convalescent COVID-19. Sources were T cells, B-cell-depleted T cells, or PBMCs; the material itself was cDNA or gDNA.

The protocol was immunoSEQ multiplex PCR, while the TCRdb copy is restricted to in-frame clones and leaves out a portion. The table lists approximately 200,000 clones, approximately 84% of them singletons. Participants came from roughly 23 US areas, aged about 18 to 89 years. Cohort 3 recovered donors had two negative PCRs, clearance, or symptom resolution. The CDR3 consists of 14 residues. The germline V gene has CDR1 ENHRY and CDR2 SYGVKD. V was shortened by 10 bases and J by 4 bases, with 17 bases between the two germline ends. The receptor comes from a woman aged 25 to 39 who had recovered from COVID-19. The rearrangement uses TRBV10-3 and TRBJ1-5; D remains ambiguous. Sequencing input: PBMCs or T cells enriched from blood (not recorded which). The CDR3: CATYSGSPNQPQHF. Written as DNA, the CDR3 is TGTGCCACCTACTCGGGTTCTCCAAATCAGCCCCAGCATTTT.